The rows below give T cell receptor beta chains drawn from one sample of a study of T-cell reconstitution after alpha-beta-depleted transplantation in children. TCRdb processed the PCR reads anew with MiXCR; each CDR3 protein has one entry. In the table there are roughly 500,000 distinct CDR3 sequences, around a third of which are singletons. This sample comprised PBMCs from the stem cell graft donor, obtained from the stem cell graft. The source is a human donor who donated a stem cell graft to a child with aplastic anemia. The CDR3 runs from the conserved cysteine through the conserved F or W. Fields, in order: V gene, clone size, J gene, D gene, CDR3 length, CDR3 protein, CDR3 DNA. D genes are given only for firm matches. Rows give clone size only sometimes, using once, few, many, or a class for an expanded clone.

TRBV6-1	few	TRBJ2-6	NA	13	CASRSLEANVLTF	TGTGCCAGCAGATCATTGGAGGCCAACGTCCTGACTTTC
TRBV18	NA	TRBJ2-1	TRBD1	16	CASSPPSGTGDNEQFF	TGTGCCAGCTCACCACCTTCCGGGACAGGGGACAATGAGCAGTTCTTC
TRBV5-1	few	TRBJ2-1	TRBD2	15	CASHRTSGSTNEQFF	TGCGCCAGCCACAGGACTAGCGGGAGTACGAATGAGCAGTTCTTC
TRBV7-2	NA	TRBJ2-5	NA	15	CASRPHVGGQETQYF	TGTGCCAGCAGACCACATGTGGGGGGTCAAGAGACCCAGTACTTC
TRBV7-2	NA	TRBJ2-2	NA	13	CASSLQVPGELFF	TGTGCCAGCAGCTTGCAGGTTCCGGGGGAGCTGTTTTTT
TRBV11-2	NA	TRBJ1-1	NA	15	CASSLEAGRRVEAFF	TGTGCCAGCAGCTTAGAGGCTGGGCGGAGGGTTGAAGCTTTCTTT
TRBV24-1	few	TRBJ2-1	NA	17	CATSDSRGRFTYNEQFF	TGTGCCACCAGTGATTCCCGGGGTAGATTCACCTACAATGAGCAGTTCTTC
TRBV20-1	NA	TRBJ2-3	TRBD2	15	CSALDRRGGADTQYF	TGCAGTGCCCTCGACCGCCGGGGGGGGGCAGATACGCAGTATTTT
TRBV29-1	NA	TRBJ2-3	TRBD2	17	CSVEDHEERGSTDTQYF	TGCAGCGTTGAAGACCACGAGGAGCGGGGGTCCACAGATACGCAGTATTTT
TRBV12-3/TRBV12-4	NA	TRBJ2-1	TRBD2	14	CASTPGGMGVEQFF	TGTGCCAGCACCCCGGGGGGGATGGGCGTTGAGCAGTTCTTC
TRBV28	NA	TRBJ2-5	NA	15	CASSQQTGAQETQYF	TGTGCCAGCAGTCAGCAGACAGGAGCCCAAGAGACCCAGTACTTC
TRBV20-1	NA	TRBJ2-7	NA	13	CSASRQGEYEQYF	TGCAGTGCTAGTCGGCAGGGCGAGTACGAGCAGTACTTC
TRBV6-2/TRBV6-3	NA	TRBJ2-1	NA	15	CASSYGVMAYNEQFF	TGTGCCAGCAGTTACGGGGTAATGGCCTACAATGAGCAGTTCTTC
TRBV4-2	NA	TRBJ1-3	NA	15	CASSHDRTSGNTIYF	TGTGCCAGCAGCCACGACAGGACCTCTGGAAACACCATATATTTT
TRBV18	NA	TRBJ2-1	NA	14	CASSPPGPRDEQFF	TGTGCCAGCTCACCACCGGGACCCAGGGATGAGCAGTTCTTC
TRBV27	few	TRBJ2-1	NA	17	CASSLSEVPKAYNEQFF	TGTGCCAGCAGTTTATCGGAGGTCCCTAAGGCCTACAATGAGCAGTTCTTC
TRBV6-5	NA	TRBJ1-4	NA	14	CASSYRVTNEKLFF	TGTGCCAGCAGTTACAGGGTGACTAATGAAAAACTGTTTTTT
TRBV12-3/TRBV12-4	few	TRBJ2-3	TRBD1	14	CASGRDRGSDTQYF	TGTGCCAGCGGCCGGGACAGGGGGTCGGATACGCAGTATTTT
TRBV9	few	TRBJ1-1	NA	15	CASSVGGMVNTEAFF	TGTGCCAGCAGCGTAGGGGGGATGGTGAACACTGAAGCTTTCTTT
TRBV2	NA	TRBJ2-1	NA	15	CASSELAGPYNEQFF	TGTGCCAGCAGTGAATTGGCAGGACCCTACAATGAGCAGTTCTTC
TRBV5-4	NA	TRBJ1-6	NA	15	CASSFDTGGITPLHF	TGTGCCAGCAGCTTTGACACGGGGGGCATAACACCCCTCCACTTT
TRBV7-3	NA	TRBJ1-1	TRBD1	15	CASSLQGVVSTEAFF	TGTGCCAGCAGCTTACAGGGGGTGGTGAGCACTGAAGCTTTCTTT
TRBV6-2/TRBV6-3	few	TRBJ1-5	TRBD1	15	CASSKGQGLHQPQHF	TGTGCCAGCAGTAAGGGACAGGGATTGCATCAGCCCCAGCATTTT
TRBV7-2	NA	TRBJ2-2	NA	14	CASSLGHTTGELFF	TGTGCCAGCAGCTTAGGGCATACGACCGGGGAGCTGTTTTTT
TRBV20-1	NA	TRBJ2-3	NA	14	CSAREGSTTDTQYF	TGCAGTGCTAGGGAAGGTAGCACCACAGATACGCAGTATTTT
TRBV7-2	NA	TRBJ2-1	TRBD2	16	CASTRAGRVGGNEQFF	TGTGCCAGCACTAGAGCTGGGAGGGTCGGGGGGAATGAGCAGTTCTTC
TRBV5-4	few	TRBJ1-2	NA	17	CASTLFPGFSSSYGYTF	TGTGCCAGCACCTTATTCCCAGGGTTTTCCTCATCCTATGGCTACACCTTC
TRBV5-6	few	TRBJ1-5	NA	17	CASSLRGGRYSNQPQHF	TGTGCCAGCAGCTTGAGGGGCGGGAGGTATAGCAATCAGCCCCAGCATTTT
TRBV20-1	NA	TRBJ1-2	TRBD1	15	CSARDSQGGGYGYTF	TGCAGTGCTAGAGATTCCCAGGGGGGAGGGTATGGCTACACCTTC
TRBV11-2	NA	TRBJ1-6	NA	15	CASSLEGGRNSPLHF	TGTGCCAGCAGCTTAGAAGGGGGTCGGAATTCACCCCTCCACTTT
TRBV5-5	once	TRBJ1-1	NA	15	CASSLGNRDIAEAFF	TGTGCCAGCAGCTTGGGAAACCGGGACATTGCCGAAGCTTTCTTT
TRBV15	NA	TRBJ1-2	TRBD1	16	CATSRDGTGRNYGYTF	TGTGCCACCAGCAGAGATGGGACAGGGAGGAACTATGGCTACACCTTC